The entry that follows covers one T cell receptor beta chain sequence. The sample is drawn from a study of blood T cell repertoires in COVID-19. Study overall: Some COVID-19 samples were acute and others convalescent; all came from the United States, Italy and Spain. PBMCs, B-cell-depleted T cells, or T cells were the source of the cDNA or gDNA that made up the material.

In the authors' methods: Using reference gene primer amplification, nucleated cell counts were estimated. The data were produced by immunoSEQ multiplex PCR, yet TCRdb's version contains in-frame clones alone and is incomplete. V, J and clone size reflect that table, while D and trimming were determined from the DNA. Here the sample spans just under 45,000 clones, 87% being singletons. This receptor was taken from a woman older than 75 in a cohort sampled during active or convalescent COVID-19. Sequencing was performed on peripheral blood.

The DNA of the CDR3 is TGTGCCAGCAGCCCCAGCGGTCCCTACGAGCAGTACTTC. This translates into CASSPSGPYEQYF. This chain uses TRBV7-2 with TRBJ2-7; D perhaps matches TRBD2 (5 bases). Germline CDR1 and CDR2: SGHTA and FQGNSA. V was clipped by 5 bases and J by 2 bases, with 10 bases between them. The CDR3 is made up of 13 amino acids.